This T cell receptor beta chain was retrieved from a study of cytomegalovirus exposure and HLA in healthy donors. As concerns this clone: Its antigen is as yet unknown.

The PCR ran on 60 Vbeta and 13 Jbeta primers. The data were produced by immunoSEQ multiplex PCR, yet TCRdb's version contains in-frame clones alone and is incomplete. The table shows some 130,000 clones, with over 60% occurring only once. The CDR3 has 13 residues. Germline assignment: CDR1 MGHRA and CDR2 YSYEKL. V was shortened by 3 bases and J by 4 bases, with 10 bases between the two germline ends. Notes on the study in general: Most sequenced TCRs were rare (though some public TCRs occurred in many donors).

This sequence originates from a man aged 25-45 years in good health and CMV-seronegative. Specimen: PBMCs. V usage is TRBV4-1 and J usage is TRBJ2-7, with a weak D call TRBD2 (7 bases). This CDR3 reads CASSHRGGYEQYF. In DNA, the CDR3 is TGCGCCAGCAGCCATAGGGGGGGGTACGAGCAGTACTTC.